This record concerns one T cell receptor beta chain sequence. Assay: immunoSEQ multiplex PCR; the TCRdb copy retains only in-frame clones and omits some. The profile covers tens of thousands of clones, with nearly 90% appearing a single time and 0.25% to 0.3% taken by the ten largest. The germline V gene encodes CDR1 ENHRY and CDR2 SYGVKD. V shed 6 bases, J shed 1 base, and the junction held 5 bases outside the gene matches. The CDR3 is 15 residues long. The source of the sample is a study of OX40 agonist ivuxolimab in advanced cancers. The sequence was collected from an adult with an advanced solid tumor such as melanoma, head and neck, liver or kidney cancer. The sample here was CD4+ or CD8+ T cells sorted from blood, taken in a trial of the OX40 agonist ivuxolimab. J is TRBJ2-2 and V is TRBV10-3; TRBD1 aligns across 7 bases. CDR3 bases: TGTGCCATCAGGCCGGGGACAGTGAACACCGGGGAGCTGTTTTTT. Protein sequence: CAIRPGTVNTGELFF.